This is a list of T cell receptor beta chains from one sample in a study of T cell repertoires in cytomegalovirus infection. Via MiXCR, TCRdb re-called the reads, giving one row per CDR3 protein. This sample has fewer than 150,000 distinct CDR3 sequences; under 35% occur once, and the top ten carry less than 45%. Their antigen targets remain unknown. The sequencing here drew on CD8+ T cells from cultured PBMCs, taken from culture after CMV antigen stimulation. The receptors here all came from a human donor in good health (CMV status not recorded). Some clones in this sample may be carry-over from other donors' samples. Each CDR3 is given with its conserved first and last residue. D genes are given only for firm matches. Some rows have no size entry. The others give once, few or many, or a class for an expanded clone.

TRBV4-2	TRBJ2-7	-	-	TGTGCCAGCAGCCAAGAAGGGCTAGCTTACGAGCAGTACTTC	CASSQEGLAYEQYF
TRBV18	TRBJ2-1	many	TRBD2	TGTGCCAGCTCACCGGGACTAGCGGACTACAATGAGCAGTTCTTC	CASSPGLADYNEQFF
TRBV9	TRBJ2-2	-	-	TGTGCCAGCAGCGCCCTGGGGACGGCGAACACCGGGGAGCTGTTTTTT	CASSALGTANTGELFF
TRBV7-2	TRBJ2-2	-	-	TGTGCCAGCAGCTGGGGGTCCGGGGCTACGAACACCGGGGAGCTGTTTTTT	CASSWGSGATNTGELFF
TRBV2	TRBJ2-1	-	-	TGTGCCAGCAGTGAAGGGGGGGGGGGCAAGGGAGATGAGCAGTTCTTC	CASSEGGGGKGDEQFF
TRBV5-4	TRBJ1-5	-	TRBD1	TGTGCCAGCAGCTATTGGGGGAGACAGGGGACGAATCAGCCCCAGCATTTT	CASSYWGRQGTNQPQHF
TRBV12-5	TRBJ1-4	-	-	TGTGCTAGCGGGGGGGGAGCAACTAATGAAAAACTGTTTTTT	CASGGGATNEKLFF
TRBV20-1	TRBJ2-3	-	-	TGCAGTGCTAGAGATCCAGGGACGCGAACAGATACGCAGTATTTT	CSARDPGTRTDTQYF
TRBV15	TRBJ2-1	-	-	TGTGCCACCAGCAACAACCAGGGGACACCCTACAATGAGCAGTTCTTC	CATSNNQGTPYNEQFF
TRBV27	TRBJ2-1	few	TRBD2	TGTGCCAGCAGTTATACGTCCCTAGCGGGGGGAGGCGAGCAGTTCTTC	CASSYTSLAGGGEQFF
TRBV7-2	TRBJ1-6	few	-	TGTGCCAGCAGCTCGGGGGCTGGGGCTTATAATTCACCCCTCCACTTT	CASSSGAGAYNSPLHF
TRBV12-3/TRBV12-4	TRBJ1-6	-	TRBD1	TGTGCCAGCAGCCCAGACAGGGGCAGGTCACCCCTCCACTTT	CASSPDRGRSPLHF
TRBV12-3/TRBV12-4	TRBJ1-5	few	TRBD1	TGTGCCAGCAGTTACAGGGGACTCAATCAGCCCCAGCATTTT	CASSYRGLNQPQHF
TRBV4-1	TRBJ2-3	-	TRBD1	TGCGCCAGCAGCCCCAGGGGGCCGGCAGATACGCAGTATTTT	CASSPRGPADTQYF
TRBV4-2	TRBJ2-1	many	-	TGTGCCAGCAGCCTAGGCGGTCTATCCTACAATGAGCAGTTCTTC	CASSLGGLSYNEQFF
TRBV20-1	TRBJ2-1	few	-	TGCAGTGCTAGATGGACTTCTAGTGAGCAGTTCTTC	CSARWTSSEQFF
TRBV19	TRBJ1-1	few	-	TGTGCCAGTAGTAACGACACTGAAGCTTTCTTT	CASSNDTEAFF
TRBV6-6	TRBJ1-1	-	-	TGTGCCAGCAGTTACTCTTTGACAGGAAAGAACACTGAAGCTTTCTTT	CASSYSLTGKNTEAFF
TRBV7-8	TRBJ2-3	-	TRBD2	TGTGCCAGCAGCTTAAGGATGGCGGGGGGTTCTAGCACAGATACGCAGTATTTT	CASSLRMAGGSSTDTQYF
TRBV12-3/TRBV12-4	TRBJ1-1	-	TRBD1	TGTGCCAGCAGCTATCCTGGACAGGGGAACACTGAAGCTTTCTTT	CASSYPGQGNTEAFF
TRBV7-3	TRBJ2-1	-	TRBD1	TGTGCCAGCAGCTTAGGTCAAGATAGGGGGCGGTACAATGAGCAGTTCTTC	CASSLGQDRGRYNEQFF
TRBV29-1	TRBJ2-2	few	-	TGCAGCGTTGGTCACCGGGGCGACACCGGGGAGCTGTTTTTT	CSVGHRGDTGELFF
TRBV5-1	TRBJ2-7	-	-	TGCGCCAGCAGCTGGGGGGAGACAGCGAACGAGCAGTACTTC	CASSWGETANEQYF
TRBV20-1	TRBJ1-2	few	-	TGCAGTGCTAGTCTTTTCGGGGCTAGCTATGGCTACACCTTC	CSASLFGASYGYTF
TRBV6-6	TRBJ1-1	few	-	TGTGCCAGCGCCGAGGGCGGGATGAACACTGAAGCTTTCTTT	CASAEGGMNTEAFF
TRBV2	TRBJ1-1	few	-	TGTGCCAGCAGCGGGACTGAAGCTTTCTTT	CASSGTEAFF
TRBV7-8	TRBJ1-2	few	-	TGTGCTATCGGGCGGGGCGGTGGCTACACCTTC	CAIGRGGGYTF
TRBV5-6	TRBJ2-2	-	-	TGTGCCAGCAGCCCTGGGAGGGGGGGTCTCACCGGGGAGCTGTTTTTT	CASSPGRGGLTGELFF
TRBV7-6	TRBJ1-1	many	-	TGTGCCAGCAGCTTAGTTCATTTGCAGGGGCACCTGAACACTGAAGCTTTCTTT	CASSLVHLQGHLNTEAFF
TRBV11-2	TRBJ2-3	many	TRBD2	TGTGCCAGCAGCTCTACAGGGGCGGGGGGGCCATTACCCACAGATACGCAGTATTTT	CASSSTGAGGPLPTDTQYF
TRBV7-2	TRBJ2-1	few	-	TGTGCCAGCAGCTTAGTTCGGGGGGCGTATGAGCAGTTCTTC	CASSLVRGAYEQFF
TRBV5-1	TRBJ2-4	-	-	TGCGCCAGCAGCTTGGACTCAAACCCCAACAACATTCAGTACTTC	CASSLDSNPNNIQYF
TRBV6-2/TRBV6-3	TRBJ1-1	many	TRBD1	TGTGCCAGCAGTCTGGGACAGGGATGGGCTGAAGCTTTCTTT	CASSLGQGWAEAFF
TRBV28	TRBJ2-7	-	TRBD1	TGTGCCAGCAGGCCGGACAGGGGCTCCTACGAGCAGTACTTC	CASRPDRGSYEQYF
TRBV6-5	TRBJ1-1	few	-	TGTGCCAGCAGTTACTCGTTTGGAAGCACTGAAGCTTTCTTT	CASSYSFGSTEAFF
TRBV28	TRBJ2-5	few	-	TGTGCTGCGCGACAGGCGGGGAGGGAGACCCAGTACTTC	CAARQAGRETQYF
TRBV7-2	TRBJ1-5	many	-	TGTGCCAGCAGCTTAGGCCTTAATCAGCCCCAGCATTTT	CASSLGLNQPQHF
TRBV7-2	TRBJ2-7	-	-	TGTGCCAGCAGCGCAAACCGTGGGGGGCAGACCTACGAGCAGTACTTC	CASSANRGGQTYEQYF
TRBV2	TRBJ2-1	-	-	TGTGCCAGCAGTCCTTTCCCCCTAACAGAAACTGGTCGGAATGAGCAGTTCTTC	CASSPFPLTETGRNEQFF
TRBV28	TRBJ1-5	few	TRBD1	TGTGCCAGCAGTTTCCGGGACAGTACCAATCAGCCCCAGCATTTT	CASSFRDSTNQPQHF
TRBV6-1	TRBJ1-3	-	-	TGTGCCAGCAGGCTCCACCTCCGCTCTGGAAACACCATATATTTT	CASRLHLRSGNTIYF
TRBV6-5	TRBJ2-1	few	-	TGTGCCAGCATGCAGGGGGGGGACAATGAGCAGTTCTTC	CASMQGGDNEQFF